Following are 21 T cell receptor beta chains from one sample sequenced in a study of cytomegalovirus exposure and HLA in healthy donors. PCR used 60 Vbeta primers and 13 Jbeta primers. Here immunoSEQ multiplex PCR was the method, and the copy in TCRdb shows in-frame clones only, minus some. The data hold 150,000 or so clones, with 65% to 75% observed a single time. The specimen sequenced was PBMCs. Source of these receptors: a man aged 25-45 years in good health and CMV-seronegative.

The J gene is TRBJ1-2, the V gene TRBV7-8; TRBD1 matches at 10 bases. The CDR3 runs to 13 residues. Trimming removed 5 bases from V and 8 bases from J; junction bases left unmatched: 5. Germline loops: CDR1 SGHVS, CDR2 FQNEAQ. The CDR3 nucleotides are TGTGCCAGCAGCCTGGACAGGGGGGACGGCTACACCTTC. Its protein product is CASSLDRGDGYTF.

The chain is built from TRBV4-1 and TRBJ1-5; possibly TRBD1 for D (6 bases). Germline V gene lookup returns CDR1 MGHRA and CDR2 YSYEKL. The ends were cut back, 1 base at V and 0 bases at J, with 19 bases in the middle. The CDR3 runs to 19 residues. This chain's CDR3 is CASSQVRSGTQDSNQPQHF. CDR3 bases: TGCGCCAGCAGCCAAGTCCGCTCCGGGACACAAGATAGCAATCAGCCCCAGCATTTT.

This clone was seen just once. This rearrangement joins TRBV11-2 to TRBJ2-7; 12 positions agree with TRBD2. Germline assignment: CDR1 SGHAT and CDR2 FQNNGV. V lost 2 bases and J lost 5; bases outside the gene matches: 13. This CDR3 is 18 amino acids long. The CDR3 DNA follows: TGTGCCAGCAGCTTAAGGGCTAGCGGGGGGGCCGGAGGAAACGAGCAGTACTTC. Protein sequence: CASSLRASGGAGGNEQYF.

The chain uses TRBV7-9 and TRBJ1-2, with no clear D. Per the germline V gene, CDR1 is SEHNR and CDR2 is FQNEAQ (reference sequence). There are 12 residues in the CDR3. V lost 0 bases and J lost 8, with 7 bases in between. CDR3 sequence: CASSLAAGGYTF. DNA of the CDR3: TGTGCCAGCAGCTTAGCCGCGGGGGGCTACACCTTC. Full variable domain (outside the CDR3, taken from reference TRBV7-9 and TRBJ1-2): DTGVSQNPRHKITKRGQNVTFRCDPISEHNRLYWYRQTLGQGPEFLTYFQNEAQLEKSRLLSDRFSAERPKGSFSTLEIQRTEQGDSAMYLCASSLAAGGYTFGSGTRLTVV.

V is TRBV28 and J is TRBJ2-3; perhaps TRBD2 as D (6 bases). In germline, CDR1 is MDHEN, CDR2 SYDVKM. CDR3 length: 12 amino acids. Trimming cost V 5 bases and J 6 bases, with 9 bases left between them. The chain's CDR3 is CASSIRGDTQYF. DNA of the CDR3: TGTGCCAGCAGTATCCGGGGGGATACGCAGTATTTT.

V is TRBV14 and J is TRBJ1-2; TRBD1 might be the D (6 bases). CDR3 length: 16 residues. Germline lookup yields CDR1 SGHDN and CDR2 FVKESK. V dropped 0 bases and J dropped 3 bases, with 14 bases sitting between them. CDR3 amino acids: CASSQDLGQGYYGYTF. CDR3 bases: TGTGCCAGCAGCCAAGATCTTGGGCAGGGGTACTATGGCTACACCTTC.

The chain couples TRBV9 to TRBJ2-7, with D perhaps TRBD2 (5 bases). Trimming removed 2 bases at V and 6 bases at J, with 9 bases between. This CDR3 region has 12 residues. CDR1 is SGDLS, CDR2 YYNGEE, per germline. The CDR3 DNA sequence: TGTGCCAGCAGCGTGGACGCGGGCGAGCAGTACTTC. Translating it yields CASSVDAGEQYF.

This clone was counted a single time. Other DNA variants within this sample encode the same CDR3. The CDR3 region is CASSIGGGETQYF. The DNA of the CDR3 is TGTGCCAGTAGTATCGGGGGAGGTGAGACCCAGTACTTC. This rearrangement joins TRBV19 to TRBJ2-5; TRBD2 might be the D (6 bases). The CDR3 has 13 residues. Trimming stripped 3 bases from V and 5 bases from J, with 10 bases between. Looked up from germline, CDR1 is LNHDA and CDR2 is SQIVND (reference sequence).

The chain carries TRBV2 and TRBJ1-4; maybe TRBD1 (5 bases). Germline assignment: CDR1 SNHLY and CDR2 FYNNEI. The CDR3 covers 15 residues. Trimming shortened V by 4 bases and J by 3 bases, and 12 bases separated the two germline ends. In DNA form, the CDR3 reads TGTGCCAGCAGTGGTTGGGCAGGGCCTAATGAAAAACTGTTTTTT. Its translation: CASSGWAGPNEKLFF.

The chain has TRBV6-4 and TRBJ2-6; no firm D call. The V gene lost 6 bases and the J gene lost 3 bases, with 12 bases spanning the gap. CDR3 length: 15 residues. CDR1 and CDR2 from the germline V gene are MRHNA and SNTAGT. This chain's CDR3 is CASSQESFGANVLTF. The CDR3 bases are TGTGCCAGCAGCCAGGAAAGCTTTGGGGCCAACGTCCTGACTTTC.

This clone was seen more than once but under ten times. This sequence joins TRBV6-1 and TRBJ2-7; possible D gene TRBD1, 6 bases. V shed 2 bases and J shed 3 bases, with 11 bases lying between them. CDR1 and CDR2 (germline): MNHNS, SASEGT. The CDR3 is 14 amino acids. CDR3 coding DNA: TGTGCCAGCAGTGAACACGTAGGGGGCTACGAGCAGTACTTC. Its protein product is CASSEHVGGYEQYF.

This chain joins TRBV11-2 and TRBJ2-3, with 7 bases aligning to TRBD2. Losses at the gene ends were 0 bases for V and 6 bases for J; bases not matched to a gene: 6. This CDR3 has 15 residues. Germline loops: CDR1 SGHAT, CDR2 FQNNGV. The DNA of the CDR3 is TGTGCCAGCAGCTTAGATCGACTAGCAGCGGATACGCAGTATTTT. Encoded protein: CASSLDRLAADTQYF.

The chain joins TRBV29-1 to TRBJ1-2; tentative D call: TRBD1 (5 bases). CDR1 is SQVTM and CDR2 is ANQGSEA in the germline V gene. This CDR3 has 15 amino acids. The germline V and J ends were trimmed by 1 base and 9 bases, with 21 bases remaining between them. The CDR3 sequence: CSVEGEAGRSRSYTF. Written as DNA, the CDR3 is TGCAGCGTTGAAGGTGAGGCAGGGAGGAGTAGGAGCTACACCTTC.

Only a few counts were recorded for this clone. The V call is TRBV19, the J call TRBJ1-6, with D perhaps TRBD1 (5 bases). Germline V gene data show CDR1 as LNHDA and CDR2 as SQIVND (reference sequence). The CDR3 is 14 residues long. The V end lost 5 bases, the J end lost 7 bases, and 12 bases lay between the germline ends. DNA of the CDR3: TGTGCCAGTAGTCCTCGGGACTCAAATTCACCCCTCCACTTT. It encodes CASSPRDSNSPLHF.

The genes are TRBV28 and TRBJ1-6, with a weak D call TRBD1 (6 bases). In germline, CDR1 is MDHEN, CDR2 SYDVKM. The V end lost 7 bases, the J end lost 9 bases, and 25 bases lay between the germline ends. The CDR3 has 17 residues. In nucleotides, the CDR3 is TGTGCCAGCACCCAAGTCGCGGCAGGGGCATCGTTTTCACCCCTCCACTTT. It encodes CASTQVAAGASFSPLHF.

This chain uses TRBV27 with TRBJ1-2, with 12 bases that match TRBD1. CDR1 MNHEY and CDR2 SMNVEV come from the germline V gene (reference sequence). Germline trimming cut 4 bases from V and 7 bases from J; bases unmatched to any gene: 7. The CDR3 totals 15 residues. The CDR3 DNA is TGTGCCAGCAGTTCCCCGGGACAGGGGGCGGGTGGCTACACCTTC. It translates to CASSSPGQGAGGYTF.

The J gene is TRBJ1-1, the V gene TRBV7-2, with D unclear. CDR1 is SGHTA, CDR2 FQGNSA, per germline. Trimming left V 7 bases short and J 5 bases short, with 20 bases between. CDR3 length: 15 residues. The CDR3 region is CASTEGLTLRTEAFF. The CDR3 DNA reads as TGTGCCAGCACGGAAGGATTGACCCTGAGGACTGAAGCTTTCTTT.

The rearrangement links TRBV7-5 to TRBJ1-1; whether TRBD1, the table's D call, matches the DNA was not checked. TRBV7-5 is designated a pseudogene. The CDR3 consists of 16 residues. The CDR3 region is CARSSLPTGGVTEAFF. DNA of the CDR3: TGTGCCAGAAGCTCATTACCTACAGGGGGGGTCACTGAAGCTTTCTTT.

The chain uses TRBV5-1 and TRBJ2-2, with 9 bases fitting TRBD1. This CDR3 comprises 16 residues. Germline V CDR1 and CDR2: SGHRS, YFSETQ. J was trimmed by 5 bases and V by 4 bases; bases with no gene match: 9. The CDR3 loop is CASSHEDRGGTGELFF. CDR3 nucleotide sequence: TGCGCCAGCAGCCATGAGGACAGGGGAGGTACCGGGGAGCTGTTTTTT. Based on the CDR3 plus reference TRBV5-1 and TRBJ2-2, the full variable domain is KAGVTQTPRYLIKTRGQQVTLSCSPISGHRSVSWYQQTPGQGLQFLFEYFSETQRNKGNFPGRFSGRQFSNSRSEMNVSTLELGDSALYLCASSHEDRGGTGELFFGEGSRLTVL.

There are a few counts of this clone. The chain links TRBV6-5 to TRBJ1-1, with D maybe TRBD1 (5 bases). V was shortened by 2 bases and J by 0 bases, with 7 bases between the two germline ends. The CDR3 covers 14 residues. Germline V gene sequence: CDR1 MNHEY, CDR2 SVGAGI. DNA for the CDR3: TGTGCCAGCAGTTACCGGGGGATGAACACTGAAGCTTTCTTT. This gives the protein CASSYRGMNTEAFF.

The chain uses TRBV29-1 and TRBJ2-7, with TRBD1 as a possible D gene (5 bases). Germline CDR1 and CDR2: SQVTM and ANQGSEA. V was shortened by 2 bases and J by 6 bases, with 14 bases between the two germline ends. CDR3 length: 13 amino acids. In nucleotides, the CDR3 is TGCAGCGTTGAAACTGACAGATTCCGCGAGCAGTACTTC. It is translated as CSVETDRFREQYF.